This TCR beta chain was captured by sequencing in a study of blood T cell repertoires in COVID-19. Losses at the gene ends were 0 bases for V and 3 bases for J; bases not matched to a gene: 8. The germline CDR1 and CDR2 sequences are MNHEY and SVGAGI. This CDR3 is 16 amino acids long. Per the original methods: It was from reference gene primer amplification that nucleated cell counts were estimated. Clones were sequenced by immunoSEQ multiplex PCR, and TCRdb holds only the in-frame ones, with some missing. For V, J and clone size, that table is used; D and trimming come from the DNA. The data show about 210,000 clones, with 75% to 90% seen just once and about 4.5% held by the top ten.

Sequencing was done on a sample of PBMCs or T cells enriched from blood (not recorded which). The sequence was obtained from a woman under 40 who had been exposed to COVID-19. The rearrangement joins TRBV6-5 to TRBJ2-7; 7 bases align to TRBD2. In DNA form, the CDR3 reads TGTGCCAGCAGTTACTCCGGGGGGACCCCTGGCTACGAGCAGTACTTC. It yields the protein CASSYSGGTPGYEQYF.